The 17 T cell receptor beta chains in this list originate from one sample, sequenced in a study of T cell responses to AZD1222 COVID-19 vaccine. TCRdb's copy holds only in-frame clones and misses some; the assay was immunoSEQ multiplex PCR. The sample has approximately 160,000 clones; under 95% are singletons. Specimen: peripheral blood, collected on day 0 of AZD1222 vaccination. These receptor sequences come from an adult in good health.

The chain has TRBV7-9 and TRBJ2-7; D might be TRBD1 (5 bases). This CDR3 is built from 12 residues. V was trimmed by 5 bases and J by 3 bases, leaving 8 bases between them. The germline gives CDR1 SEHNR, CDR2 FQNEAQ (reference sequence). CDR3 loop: CASSQGVYEQYF. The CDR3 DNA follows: TGTGCCAGCAGCCAAGGGGTCTACGAGCAGTACTTC. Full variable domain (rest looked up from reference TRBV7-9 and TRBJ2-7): DTGVSQNPRHKITKRGQNVTFRCDPISEHNRLYWYRQTLGQGPEFLTYFQNEAQLEKSRLLSDRFSAERPKGSFSTLEIQRTEQGDSAMYLCASSQGVYEQYFGPGTRLTVT.

The CDR3 spells CASSLSSQSWFSYEQYF. The CDR3 nucleotides are TGTGCCAGCAGTTTATCGTCCCAAAGTTGGTTCTCCTACGAGCAGTACTTC. This sequence joins TRBV27 and TRBJ2-7; D is uncertain. The CDR3 length is 17 residues. Germline V gives CDR1 MNHEY, CDR2 SMNVEV (reference sequence). The V gene lost 0 bases and the J gene lost 0 bases, with 15 bases spanning the gap.

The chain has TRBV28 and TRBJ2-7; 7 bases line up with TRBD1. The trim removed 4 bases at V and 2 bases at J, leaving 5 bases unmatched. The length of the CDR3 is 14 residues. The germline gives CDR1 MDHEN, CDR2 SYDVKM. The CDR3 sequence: CASSSPGTAYEQYF. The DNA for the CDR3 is TGTGCCAGCAGTTCCCCCGGGACAGCCTACGAGCAGTACTTC.

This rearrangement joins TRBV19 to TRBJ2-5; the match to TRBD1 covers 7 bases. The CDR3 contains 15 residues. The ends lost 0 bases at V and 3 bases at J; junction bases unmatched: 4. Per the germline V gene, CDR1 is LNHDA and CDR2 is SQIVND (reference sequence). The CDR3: CASSIDLQGKETQYF. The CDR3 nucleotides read TGTGCCAGTAGTATAGATCTACAGGGGAAAGAGACCCAGTACTTC.

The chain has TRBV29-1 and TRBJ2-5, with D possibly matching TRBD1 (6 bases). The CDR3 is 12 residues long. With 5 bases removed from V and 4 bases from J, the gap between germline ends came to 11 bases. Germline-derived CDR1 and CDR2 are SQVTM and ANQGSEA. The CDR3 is CSVSQGAETQYF. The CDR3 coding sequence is TGCAGCGTTTCACAGGGAGCAGAGACCCAGTACTTC.

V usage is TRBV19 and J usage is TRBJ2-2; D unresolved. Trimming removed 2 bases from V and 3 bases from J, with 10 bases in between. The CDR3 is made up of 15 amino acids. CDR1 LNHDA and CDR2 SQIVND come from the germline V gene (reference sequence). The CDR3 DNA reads TGTGCCAGTAGTATAAGGAGAGGATACACCGGGGAGCTGTTTTTT. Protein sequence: CASSIRRGYTGELFF.

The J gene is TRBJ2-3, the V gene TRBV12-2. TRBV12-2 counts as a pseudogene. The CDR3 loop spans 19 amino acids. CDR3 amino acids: CASRLGPKQGLYSTDTQYF. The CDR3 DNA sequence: TGTGCAAGTCGCTTAGGTCCGAAACAGGGACTTTATAGCACAGATACGCAGTATTTT.

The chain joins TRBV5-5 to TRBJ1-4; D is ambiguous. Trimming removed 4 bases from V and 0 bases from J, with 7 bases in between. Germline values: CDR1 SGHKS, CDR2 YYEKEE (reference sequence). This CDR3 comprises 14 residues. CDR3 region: CASSIRATNEKLFF. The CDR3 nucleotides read TGTGCCAGCAGCATTAGAGCAACTAATGAAAAACTGTTTTTT.

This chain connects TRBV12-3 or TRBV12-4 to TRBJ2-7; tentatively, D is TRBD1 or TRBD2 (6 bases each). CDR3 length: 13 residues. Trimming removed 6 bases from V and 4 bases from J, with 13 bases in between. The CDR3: CASSRPGAYEQYF. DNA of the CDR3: TGTGCCAGCAGCCGGCCGGGGGCTTACGAGCAGTACTTC.

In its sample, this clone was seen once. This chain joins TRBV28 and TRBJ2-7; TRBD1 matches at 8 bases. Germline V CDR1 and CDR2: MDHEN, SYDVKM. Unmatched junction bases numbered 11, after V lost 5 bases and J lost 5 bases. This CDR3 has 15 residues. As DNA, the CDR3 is TGTGCCAGCAGTCTGATAGGACAGGGAACGGACGAGCAGTACTTC. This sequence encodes CASSLIGQGTDEQYF.

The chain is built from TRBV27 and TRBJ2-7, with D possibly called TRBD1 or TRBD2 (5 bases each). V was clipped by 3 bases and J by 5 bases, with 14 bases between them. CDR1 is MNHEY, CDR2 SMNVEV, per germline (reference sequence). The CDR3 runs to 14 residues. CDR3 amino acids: CASSFAMRGDEQYF. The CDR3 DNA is TGTGCCAGCAGTTTCGCCATGAGAGGGGACGAGCAGTACTTC.

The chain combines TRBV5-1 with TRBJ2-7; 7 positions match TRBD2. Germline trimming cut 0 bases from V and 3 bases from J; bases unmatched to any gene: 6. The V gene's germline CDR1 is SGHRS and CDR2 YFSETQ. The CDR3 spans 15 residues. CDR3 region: CASSLEGGSIYEQYF. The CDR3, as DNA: TGCGCCAGCAGCTTGGAGGGCGGGAGCATCTACGAGCAGTACTTC.

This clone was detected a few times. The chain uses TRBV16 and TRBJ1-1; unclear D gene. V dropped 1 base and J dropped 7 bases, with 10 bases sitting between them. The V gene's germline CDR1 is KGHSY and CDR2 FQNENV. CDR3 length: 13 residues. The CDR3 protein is CASSQLMGNEAFF. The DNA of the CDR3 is TGTGCCAGCAGCCAATTGATGGGGAATGAAGCTTTCTTT.

The CDR3 DNA reads TGCGCCAGCAGTGAATCTAGCGGGACCCTCGATACGCAGTATTTT. It is translated as CASSESSGTLDTQYF. The V and J genes are TRBV10-1 and TRBJ2-3; 9 bases fit TRBD2. V shed 3 bases, J shed 6 bases, and the junction held 7 bases outside the gene matches. CDR3 length equals 15 residues. CDR1 and CDR2 (germline): WNHNN, SYGVQD (reference sequence).

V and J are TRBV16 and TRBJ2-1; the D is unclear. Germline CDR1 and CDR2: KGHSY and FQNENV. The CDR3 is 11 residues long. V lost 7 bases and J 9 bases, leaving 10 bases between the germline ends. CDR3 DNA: TGTGCCAGCACTGCGGATCGTGAGCAGTTCTTC. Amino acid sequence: CASTADREQFF.

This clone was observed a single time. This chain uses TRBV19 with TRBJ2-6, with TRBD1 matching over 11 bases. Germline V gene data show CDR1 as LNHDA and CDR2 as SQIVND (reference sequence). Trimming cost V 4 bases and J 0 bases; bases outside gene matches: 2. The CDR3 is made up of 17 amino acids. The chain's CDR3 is CASSSGQGASGANVLTF. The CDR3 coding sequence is TGTGCCAGTAGTAGTGGACAGGGGGCCTCTGGGGCCAACGTCCTGACTTTC.

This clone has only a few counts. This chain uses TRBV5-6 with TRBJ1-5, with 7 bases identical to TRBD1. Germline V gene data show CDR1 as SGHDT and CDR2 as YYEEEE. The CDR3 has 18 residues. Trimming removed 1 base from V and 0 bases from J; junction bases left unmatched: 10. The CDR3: CASSLWGQRAYSNQPQHF. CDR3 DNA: TGTGCCAGCAGCTTGTGGGGACAGAGGGCCTATAGCAATCAGCCCCAGCATTTT.